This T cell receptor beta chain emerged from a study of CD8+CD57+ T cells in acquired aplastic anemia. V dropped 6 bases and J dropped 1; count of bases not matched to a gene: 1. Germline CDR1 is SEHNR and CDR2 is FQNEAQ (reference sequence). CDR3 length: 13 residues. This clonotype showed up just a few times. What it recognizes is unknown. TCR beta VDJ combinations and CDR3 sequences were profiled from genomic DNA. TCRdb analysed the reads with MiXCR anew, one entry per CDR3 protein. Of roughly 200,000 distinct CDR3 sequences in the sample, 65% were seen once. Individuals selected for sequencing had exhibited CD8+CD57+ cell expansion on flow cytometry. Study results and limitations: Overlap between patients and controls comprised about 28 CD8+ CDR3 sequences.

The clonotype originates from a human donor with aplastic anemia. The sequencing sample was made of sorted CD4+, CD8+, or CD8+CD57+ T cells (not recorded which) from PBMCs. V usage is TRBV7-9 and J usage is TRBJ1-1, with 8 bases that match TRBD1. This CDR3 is CASSGQGNTEAFF. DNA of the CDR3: TGTGCCAGCAGTGGACAGGGGAACACTGAAGCTTTCTTT. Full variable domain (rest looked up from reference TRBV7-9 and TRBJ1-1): DTGVSQNPRHKITKRGQNVTFRCDPISEHNRLYWYRQTLGQGPEFLTYFQNEAQLEKSRLLSDRFSAERPKGSFSTLEIQRTEQGDSAMYLCASSGQGNTEAFFGQGTRLTVV.